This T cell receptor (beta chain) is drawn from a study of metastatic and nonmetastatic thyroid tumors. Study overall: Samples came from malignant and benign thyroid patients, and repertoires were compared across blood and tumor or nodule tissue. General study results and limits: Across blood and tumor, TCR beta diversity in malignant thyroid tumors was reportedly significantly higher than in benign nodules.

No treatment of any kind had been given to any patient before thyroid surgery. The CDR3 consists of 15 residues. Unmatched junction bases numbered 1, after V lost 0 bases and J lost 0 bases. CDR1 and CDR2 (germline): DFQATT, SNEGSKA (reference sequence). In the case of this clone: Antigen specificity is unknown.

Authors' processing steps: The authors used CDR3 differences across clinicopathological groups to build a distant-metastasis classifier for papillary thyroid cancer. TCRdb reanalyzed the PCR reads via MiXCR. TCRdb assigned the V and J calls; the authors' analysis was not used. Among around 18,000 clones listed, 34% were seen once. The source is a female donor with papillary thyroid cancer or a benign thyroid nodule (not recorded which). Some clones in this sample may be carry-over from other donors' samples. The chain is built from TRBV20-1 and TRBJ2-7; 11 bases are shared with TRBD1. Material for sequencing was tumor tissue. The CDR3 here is CSAREGTGGSYEQYF. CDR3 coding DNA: TGCAGTGCTAGAGAGGGGACAGGGGGCTCCTACGAGCAGTACTTC.